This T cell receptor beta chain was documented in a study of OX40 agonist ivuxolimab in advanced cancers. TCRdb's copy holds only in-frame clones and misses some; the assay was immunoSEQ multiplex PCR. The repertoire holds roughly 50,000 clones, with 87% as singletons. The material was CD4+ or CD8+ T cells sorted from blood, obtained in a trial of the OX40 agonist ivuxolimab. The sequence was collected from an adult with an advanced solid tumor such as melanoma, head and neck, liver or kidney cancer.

In DNA form, the CDR3 reads TGTGCCAGCAGCCCTCAAACAGGGGACCTCTCTGGGGCCAACGTCCTGACTTTC. Its protein is CASSPQTGDLSGANVLTF. The genes are TRBV7-6 and TRBJ2-6, with TRBD1 identical over 7 bases. The CDR3 extends over 18 amino acids. CDR1 SGHVS and CDR2 FNYEAQ come from the germline V gene. V shed 5 bases and J 0 bases; nucleotides not matched to a gene: 10.